This TCR beta chain stems from a study of blood T cell repertoires in COVID-19. At the level of the study: T cells, B-cell-depleted T cells, or PBMCs supplied cDNA or gDNA.

The authors' processing: Nucleated cell number was recorded as an estimate derived from reference gene primer amplification. The table came from immunoSEQ multiplex PCR; TCRdb's copy has only in-frame clones and leaves some out. That table furnishes V, J and clone size, whereas the DNA furnished D and trimming. The profile covers about 130,000 clones, with over 70% appearing a single time and 3.5% to 4.5% taken by the ten largest. This clone was seen only once. The sequence was collected from a woman aged 50 to 65 with acute or convalescent COVID-19. Sequencing was carried out using peripheral blood.

CDR3 DNA sequence: TGTGCCACCAGCAGAGATAGAGAGCCCCCTCAGCCCCAGCATTTT. Translating gives CATSRDREPPQPQHF. The V gene is TRBV15, the J gene TRBJ1-5; no firm D call. Germline V gene lookup returns CDR1 LNHNV and CDR2 YYDKDF (reference sequence). The V end lost 0 bases, the J end lost 6 bases, and 12 bases lay between the germline ends. The CDR3 spans 15 residues.